This T cell receptor beta chain was identified during a study of shared clonotypes between healthy human individuals. Germline V gene data show CDR1 as MGHRA and CDR2 as YSYEKL. The V gene lost 4 bases and the J gene lost 0 bases, with 9 bases spanning the gap. This CDR3 contains 15 residues. Terminally differentiated effector memory CD45RA+ cells were excluded from the naive CD8 cells, which were CD45RO-negative and positively selected for CCR7. TCRdb's table, derived via immunoSEQ multiplex PCR, lists solely in-frame clones and lacks some. This table has 1.5 million to 2.5 million clones, about 94% appearing once.

The sequence was collected from a young man in good health. V and J are TRBV4-1 and TRBJ2-2, with D uncertain. The sample taken for sequencing was naive CD8+ T cells sorted from blood. CDR3 nucleotides: TGCGCCAGCAGCCTTGCCAGCTCGAACACCGGGGAGCTGTTTTTT. The encoded protein is CASSLASSNTGELFF.